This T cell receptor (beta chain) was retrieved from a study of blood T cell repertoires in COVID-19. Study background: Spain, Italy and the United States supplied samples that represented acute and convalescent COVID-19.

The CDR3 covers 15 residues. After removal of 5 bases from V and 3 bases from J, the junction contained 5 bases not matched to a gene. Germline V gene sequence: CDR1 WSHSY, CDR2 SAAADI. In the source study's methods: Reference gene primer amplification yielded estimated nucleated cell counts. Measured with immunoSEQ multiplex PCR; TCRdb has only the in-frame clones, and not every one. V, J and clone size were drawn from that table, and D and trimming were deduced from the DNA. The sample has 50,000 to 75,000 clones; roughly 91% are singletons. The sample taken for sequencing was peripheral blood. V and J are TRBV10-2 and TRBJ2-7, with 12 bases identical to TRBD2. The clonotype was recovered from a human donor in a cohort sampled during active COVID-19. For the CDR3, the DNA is TGCGCCAGCAGTCCCAGGACTAGCGGGAACTACGAGCAGTACTTC. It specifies CASSPRTSGNYEQYF.